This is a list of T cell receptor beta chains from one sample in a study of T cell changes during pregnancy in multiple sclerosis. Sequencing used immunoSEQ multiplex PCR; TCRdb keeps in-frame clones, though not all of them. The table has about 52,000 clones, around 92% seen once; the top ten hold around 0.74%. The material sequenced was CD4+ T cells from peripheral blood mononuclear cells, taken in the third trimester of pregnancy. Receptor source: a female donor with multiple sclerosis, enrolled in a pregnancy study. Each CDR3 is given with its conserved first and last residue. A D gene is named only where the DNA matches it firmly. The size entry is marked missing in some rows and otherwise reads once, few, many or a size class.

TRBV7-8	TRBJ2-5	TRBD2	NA	CASSLAASGGTEETQYF	TGTGCCAGCAGCTTAGCGGCTAGCGGGGGGACAGAAGAGACCCAGTACTTC
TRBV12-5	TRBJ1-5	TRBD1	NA	CASGIYRGRGNQPQHF	TGTGCTAGTGGTATATACAGGGGGCGAGGCAATCAGCCCCAGCATTTT
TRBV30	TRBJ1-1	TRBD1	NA	CAWSRWGGTGVPEAFF	TGTGCCTGGAGTAGGTGGGGCGGGACAGGGGTCCCTGAAGCTTTCTTT
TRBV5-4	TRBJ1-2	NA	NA	CASSVGGAGDFSYGYTF	TGTGCCAGCAGCGTAGGTGGTGCAGGGGATTTTTCCTATGGCTACACCTTC
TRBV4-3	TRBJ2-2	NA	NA	CASSQETGIFTGELFF	TGCGCCAGCAGCCAAGAAACGGGAATTTTCACCGGGGAGCTGTTTTTT
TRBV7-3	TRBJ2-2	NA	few	CASSIFQGSGELFF	TGTGCCAGCAGCATCTTTCAGGGTTCCGGGGAGCTGTTTTTT
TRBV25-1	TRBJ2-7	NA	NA	CASSEGHPVYEQYF	TGTGCCAGCAGTGAGGGACACCCGGTCTACGAGCAGTACTTC
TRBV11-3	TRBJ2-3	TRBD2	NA	CASSRGGRTDTQYF	TGTGCCAGCAGTCGCGGGGGGCGCACAGATACGCAGTATTTT
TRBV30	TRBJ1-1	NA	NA	CAWSVTRGNTEAFF	TGTGCCTGGAGTGTAACCCGGGGGAACACTGAAGCTTTCTTT
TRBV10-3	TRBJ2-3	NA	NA	CAISDRLASRTDTQYF	TGTGCCATCAGCGACAGGCTAGCTTCTCGCACAGATACGCAGTATTTT
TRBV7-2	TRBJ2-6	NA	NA	CASSLVQGWANVLTF	TGTGCCAGCAGCTTAGTCCAGGGATGGGCCAACGTCCTGACTTTC
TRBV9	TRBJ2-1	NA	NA	CASSVAGTSRYNEQFF	TGTGCCAGCAGCGTAGCGGGGACTTCGCGCTACAATGAGCAGTTCTTC
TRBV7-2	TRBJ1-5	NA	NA	CASSLPTGLPQHF	TGTGCCAGCAGCTTACCCACAGGTTTGCCCCAGCATTTT
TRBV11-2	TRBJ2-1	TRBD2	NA	CASSLFRTSGGNEQFF	TGTGCCAGCAGCTTATTTCGGACTAGCGGGGGAAATGAGCAGTTCTTC
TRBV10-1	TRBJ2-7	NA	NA	CASSEMGANSYEQYF	TGCGCCAGCAGTGAGATGGGGGCGAACTCCTACGAGCAGTACTTC
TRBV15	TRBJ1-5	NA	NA	CATSSATGGAIWTDQPQHF	TGTGCCACCAGTTCTGCCACAGGTGGAGCGATTTGGACAGATCAGCCCCAGCATTTT
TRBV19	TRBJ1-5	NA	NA	CASKDGGPYGNQPQHF	TGTGCCAGTAAGGACGGGGGGCCTTATGGCAATCAGCCCCAGCATTTT
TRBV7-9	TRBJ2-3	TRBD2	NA	CASSLGSGGTSTDTQYF	TGTGCCAGCAGCTTAGGTAGCGGGGGAACTAGCACAGATACGCAGTATTTT
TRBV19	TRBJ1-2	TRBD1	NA	CASSIGTGYHTF	TGTGCCAGTAGTATCGGGACAGGATACCACACCTTC
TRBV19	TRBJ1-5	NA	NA	CASTSYYQPQHF	TGTGCCAGTACCTCGTACTATCAGCCCCAGCATTTT
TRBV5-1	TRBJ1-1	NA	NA	CASSLGRATADTEAFF	TGCGCCAGCAGCTTGGGTCGAGCGACGGCGGACACTGAAGCTTTCTTT
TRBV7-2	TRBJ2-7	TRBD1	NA	CASSGGQTKQYF	TGTGCCAGCAGCGGGGGACAGACCAAGCAGTACTTC